What follows describes a single T cell receptor beta chain. The entry originates in a study of blood T cell repertoires in COVID-19. This CDR3 contains 11 residues. The germline V gene has CDR1 LNHNV and CDR2 YYDKDF (reference sequence). V gave up 8 bases and J gave up 6 bases, with 11 bases separating them. Some clones are missing from TCRdb's copy, which holds only in-frame ones; the method was immunoSEQ multiplex PCR. The repertoire has under 200,000 clones, 70% to 90% of them found once; the top ten carry 4.5% to 5%. This TCR came from a woman of 80 years or more with acute or convalescent COVID-19. This sequence joins TRBV15 and TRBJ2-7, with D unclear. The specimen was peripheral blood. Here the CDR3 DNA reads TGTGCCACCGGCTCCACCTGCGAGCAGTACTTC. Translating it yields CATGSTCEQYF. Supplemented by reference TRBV15 and TRBJ2-7, the full variable domain reads DAMVIQNPRYQVTQFGKPVTLSCSQTLNHNVMYWYQQKSSQAPKLLFHYYDKDFNNEADTPDNFQSRRPNTSFCFLDIRSPGLGDTAMYLCATGSTCEQYFGPGTRLTVT.